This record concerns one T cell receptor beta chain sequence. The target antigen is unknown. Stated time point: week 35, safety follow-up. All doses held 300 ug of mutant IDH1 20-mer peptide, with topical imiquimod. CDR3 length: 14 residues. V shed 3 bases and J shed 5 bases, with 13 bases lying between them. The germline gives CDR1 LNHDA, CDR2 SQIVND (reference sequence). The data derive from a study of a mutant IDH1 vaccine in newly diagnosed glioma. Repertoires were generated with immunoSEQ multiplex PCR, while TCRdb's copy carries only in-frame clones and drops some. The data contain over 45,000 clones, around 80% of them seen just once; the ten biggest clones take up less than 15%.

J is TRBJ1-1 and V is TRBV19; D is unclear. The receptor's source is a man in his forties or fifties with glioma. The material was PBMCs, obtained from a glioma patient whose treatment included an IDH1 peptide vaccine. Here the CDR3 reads CASSIWGGNTEAFF. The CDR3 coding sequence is TGTGCCAGTAGTATTTGGGGAGGGAATACTGAAGCTTTCTTT.